The entry below gives a single TCR beta chain sequence along with its context. Measured with immunoSEQ multiplex PCR; TCRdb has only the in-frame clones, and not every one. The sample holds fewer than 200,000 clones, 85% to 95% seen once. This specimen belongs to a study of control samples from healthy donors and cancer patients. This sequence was found in a woman aged 60-70 years in good health. Sample: blood.

CDR3 DNA: TGCGCCAGCAGCCGAACGGGACAATACAATGAGCAGTTCTTC. Translating gives CASSRTGQYNEQFF. V is TRBV5-1 and J is TRBJ2-1, with D maybe TRBD1 (6 bases). Trimming took 4 bases from V and 4 from J, leaving 12 bases between them. There are 14 residues in the CDR3. Germline V gene sequence: CDR1 SGHRS, CDR2 YFSETQ.